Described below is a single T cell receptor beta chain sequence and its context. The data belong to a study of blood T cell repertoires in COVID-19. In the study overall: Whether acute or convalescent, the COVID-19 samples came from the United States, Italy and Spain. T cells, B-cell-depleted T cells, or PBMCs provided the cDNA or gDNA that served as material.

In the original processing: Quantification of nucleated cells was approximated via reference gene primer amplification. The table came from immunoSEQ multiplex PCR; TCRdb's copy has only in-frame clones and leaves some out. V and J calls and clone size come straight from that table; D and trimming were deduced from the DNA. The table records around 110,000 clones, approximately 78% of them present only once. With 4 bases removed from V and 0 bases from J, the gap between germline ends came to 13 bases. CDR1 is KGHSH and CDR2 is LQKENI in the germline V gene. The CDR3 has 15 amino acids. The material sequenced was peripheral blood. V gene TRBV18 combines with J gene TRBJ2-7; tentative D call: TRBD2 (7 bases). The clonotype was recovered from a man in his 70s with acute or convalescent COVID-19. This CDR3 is CASSLEGGSSYEQYF. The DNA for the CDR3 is TGTGCCAGCTCACTCGAGGGGGGGAGCTCCTACGAGCAGTACTTC. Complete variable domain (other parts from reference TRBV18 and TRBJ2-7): NAGVMQNPRHLVRRRGQEARLRCSPMKGHSHVYWYRQLPEEGLKFMVYLQKENIIDESGMPKERFSAEFPKEGPSILRIQQVVRGDSAAYFCASSLEGGSSYEQYFGPGTRLTVT.